The source of this T cell receptor (beta chain) is a study of tissue T cells after allogeneic stem cell transplantation. Per germline, CDR1 LNHDA and CDR2 SQIVND (reference sequence). The V end was cut by 7 bases, the J end by 1 base, with 7 bases between. The CDR3 covers 12 residues. As regards this clone: Antigen: not known.

Study conclusions and caveats: Few T cell clones were shared across patients, but motif clusters showed tissue-specific shared signatures.

Sequencing of TCRbeta CDR3 at survey depth gave sequences and template counts. Only in-frame clones appear in the TCRdb table, and some are missing; sequencing was by immunoSEQ multiplex PCR. The sample includes about 1,400 clones, roughly 80% of them seen just once. This receptor was identified in a male patient over 55 with steroid-refractory graft-versus-host disease after an allogeneic stem cell transplant. A subset of T cells may come from the graft donor. The V and J genes are TRBV19 and TRBJ1-1; no clear D. Sequencing used blood, obtained at autopsy. The CDR3 region has the DNA TGTGCCAGTAAGGGAACGAACACTGAAGCTTTCTTT. It is translated as CASKGTNTEAFF.